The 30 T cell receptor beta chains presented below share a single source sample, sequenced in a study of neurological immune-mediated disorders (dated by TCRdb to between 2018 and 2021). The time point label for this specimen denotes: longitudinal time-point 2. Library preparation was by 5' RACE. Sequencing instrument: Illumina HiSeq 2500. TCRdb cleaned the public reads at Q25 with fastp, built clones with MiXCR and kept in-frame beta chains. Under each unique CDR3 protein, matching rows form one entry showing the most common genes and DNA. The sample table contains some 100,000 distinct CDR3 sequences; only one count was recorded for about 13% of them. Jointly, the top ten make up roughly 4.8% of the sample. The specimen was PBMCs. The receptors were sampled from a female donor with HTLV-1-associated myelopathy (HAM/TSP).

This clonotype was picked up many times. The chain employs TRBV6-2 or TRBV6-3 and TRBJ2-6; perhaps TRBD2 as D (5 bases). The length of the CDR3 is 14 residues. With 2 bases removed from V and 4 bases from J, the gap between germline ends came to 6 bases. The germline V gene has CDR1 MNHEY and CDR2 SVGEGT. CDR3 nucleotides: TGTGCCAGCAGTTACCGGGGAGGGGCCAACGTCCTGACTTTC. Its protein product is CASSYRGGANVLTF.

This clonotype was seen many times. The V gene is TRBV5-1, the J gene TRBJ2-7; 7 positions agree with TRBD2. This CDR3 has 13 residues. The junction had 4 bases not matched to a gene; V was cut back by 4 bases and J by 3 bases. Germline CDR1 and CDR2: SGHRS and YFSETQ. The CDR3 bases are TGCGCCAGCAGCGAAGCGGGGAACTACGAGCAGTACTTC. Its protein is CASSEAGNYEQYF.

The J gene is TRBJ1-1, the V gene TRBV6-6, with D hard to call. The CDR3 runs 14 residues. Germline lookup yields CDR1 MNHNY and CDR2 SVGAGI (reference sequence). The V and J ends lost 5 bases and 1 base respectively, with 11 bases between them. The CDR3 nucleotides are TGTGCCAGCAGTCCAATTCCCCAGAACACTGAAGCTTTCTTT. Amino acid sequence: CASSPIPQNTEAFF.

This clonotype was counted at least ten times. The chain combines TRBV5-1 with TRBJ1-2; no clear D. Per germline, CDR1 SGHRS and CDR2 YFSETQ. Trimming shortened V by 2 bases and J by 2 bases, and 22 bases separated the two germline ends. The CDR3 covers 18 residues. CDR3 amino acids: CASSLGPRTGPMNYGYTF. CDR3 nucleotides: TGCGCCAGCAGCTTAGGACCGAGGACTGGCCCCATGAACTATGGCTACACCTTC.

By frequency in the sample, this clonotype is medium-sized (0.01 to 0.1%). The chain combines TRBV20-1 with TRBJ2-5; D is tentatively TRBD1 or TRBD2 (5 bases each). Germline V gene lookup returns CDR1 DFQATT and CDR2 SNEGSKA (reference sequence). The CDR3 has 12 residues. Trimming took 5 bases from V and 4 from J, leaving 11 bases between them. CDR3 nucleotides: TGCAGTGCTGGGGGAACCCTAGAGACCCAGTACTTC. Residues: CSAGGTLETQYF.

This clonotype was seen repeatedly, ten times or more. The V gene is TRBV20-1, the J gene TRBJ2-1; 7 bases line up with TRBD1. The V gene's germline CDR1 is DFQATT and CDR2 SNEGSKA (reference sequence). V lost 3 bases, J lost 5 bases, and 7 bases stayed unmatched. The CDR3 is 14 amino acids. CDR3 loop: CSARKGALHNEQFF. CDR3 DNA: TGCAGTGCTAGGAAGGGGGCACTTCACAATGAGCAGTTCTTC.

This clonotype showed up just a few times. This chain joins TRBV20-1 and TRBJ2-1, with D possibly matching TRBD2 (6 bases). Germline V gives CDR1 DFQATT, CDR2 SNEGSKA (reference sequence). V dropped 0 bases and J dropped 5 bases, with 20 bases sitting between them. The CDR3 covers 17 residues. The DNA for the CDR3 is TGCAGTGCTAGAGATTCTTCCCGGGGCGGCGGGGACAATGAGCAGTTCTTC. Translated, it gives CSARDSSRGGGDNEQFF.

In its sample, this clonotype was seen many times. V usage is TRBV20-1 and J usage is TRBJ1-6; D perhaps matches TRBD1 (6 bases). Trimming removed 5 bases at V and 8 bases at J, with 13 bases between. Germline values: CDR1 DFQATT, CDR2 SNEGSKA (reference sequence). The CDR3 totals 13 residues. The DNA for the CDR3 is TGCAGTGCTGGGTCTGAGGGGGATTCACCCCTCCACTTT. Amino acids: CSAGSEGDSPLHF.

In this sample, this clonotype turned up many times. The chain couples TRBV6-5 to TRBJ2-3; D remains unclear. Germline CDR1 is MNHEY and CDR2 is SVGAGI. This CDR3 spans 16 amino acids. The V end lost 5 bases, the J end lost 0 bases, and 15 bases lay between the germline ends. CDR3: CASSRLGSRSTDTQYF. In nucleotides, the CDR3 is TGTGCCAGCAGTCGGCTGGGTAGTCGGAGCACAGATACGCAGTATTTT.

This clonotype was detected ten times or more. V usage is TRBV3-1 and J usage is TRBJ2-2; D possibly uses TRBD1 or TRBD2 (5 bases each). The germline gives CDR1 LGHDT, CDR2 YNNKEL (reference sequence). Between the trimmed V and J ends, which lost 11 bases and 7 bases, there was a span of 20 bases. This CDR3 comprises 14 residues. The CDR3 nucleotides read TGTGCCTCCAAAGGGGCCCATGGGGGCGGGGAGCTGTTTTTT. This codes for CASKGAHGGGELFF.

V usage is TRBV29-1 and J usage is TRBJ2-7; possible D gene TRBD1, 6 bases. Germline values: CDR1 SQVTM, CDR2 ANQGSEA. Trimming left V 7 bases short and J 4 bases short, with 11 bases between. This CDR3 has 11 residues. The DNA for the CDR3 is TGCAGCGCCGGGACACAATACGAGCAGTACTTC. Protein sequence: CSAGTQYEQYF.

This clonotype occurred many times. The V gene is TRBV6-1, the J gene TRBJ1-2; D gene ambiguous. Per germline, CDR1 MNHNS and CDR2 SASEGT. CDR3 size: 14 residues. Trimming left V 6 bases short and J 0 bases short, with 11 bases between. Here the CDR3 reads CASREEDSNYGYTF. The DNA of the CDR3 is TGTGCCAGCAGGGAGGAGGATTCTAACTATGGCTACACCTTC.

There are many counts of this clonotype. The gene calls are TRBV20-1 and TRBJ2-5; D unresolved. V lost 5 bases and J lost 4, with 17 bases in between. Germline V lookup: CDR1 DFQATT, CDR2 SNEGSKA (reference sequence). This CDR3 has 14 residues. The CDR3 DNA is TGCAGTGCTTCCCGCATTGTGGGTGGAGAGACCCAGTACTTC. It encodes CSASRIVGGETQYF.

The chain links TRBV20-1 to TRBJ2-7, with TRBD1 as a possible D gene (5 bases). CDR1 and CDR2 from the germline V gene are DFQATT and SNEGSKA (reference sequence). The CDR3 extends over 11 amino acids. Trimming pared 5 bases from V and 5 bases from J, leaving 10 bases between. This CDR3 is CSASPGNEQYF. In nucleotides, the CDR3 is TGCAGTGCTTCCCCAGGGAACGAGCAGTACTTC.

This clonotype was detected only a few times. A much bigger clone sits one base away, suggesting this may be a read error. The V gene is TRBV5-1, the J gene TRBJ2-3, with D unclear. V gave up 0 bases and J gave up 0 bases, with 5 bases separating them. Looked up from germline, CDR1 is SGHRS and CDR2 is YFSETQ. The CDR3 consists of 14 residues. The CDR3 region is CASSLEGSTDTQYF. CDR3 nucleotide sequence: TGCGCCAGCAGCTTGGAGGGAAGCACAGATACGCAGTATTTT.

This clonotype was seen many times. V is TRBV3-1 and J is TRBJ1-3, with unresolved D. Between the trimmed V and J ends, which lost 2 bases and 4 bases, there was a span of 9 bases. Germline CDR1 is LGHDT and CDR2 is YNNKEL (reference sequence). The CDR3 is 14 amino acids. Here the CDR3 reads CASSQTEMGNTIYF. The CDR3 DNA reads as TGTGCCAGCAGCCAAACAGAGATGGGAAACACCATATATTTT.

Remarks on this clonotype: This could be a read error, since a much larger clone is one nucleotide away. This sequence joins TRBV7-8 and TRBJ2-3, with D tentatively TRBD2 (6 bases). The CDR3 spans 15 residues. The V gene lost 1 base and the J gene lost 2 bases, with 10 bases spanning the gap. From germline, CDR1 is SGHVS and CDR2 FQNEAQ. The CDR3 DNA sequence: TGTGCCAGCAGCTTAGACGGGAGATACACAGATACGCAGTATTTT. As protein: CASSLDGRYTDTQYF.

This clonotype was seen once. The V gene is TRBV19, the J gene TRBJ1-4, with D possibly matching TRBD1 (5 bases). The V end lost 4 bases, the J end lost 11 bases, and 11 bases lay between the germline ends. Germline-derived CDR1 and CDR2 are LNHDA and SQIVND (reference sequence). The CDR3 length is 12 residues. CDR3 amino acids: CASSTGTFKLFF. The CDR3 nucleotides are TGTGCCAGTAGTACGGGGACCTTTAAACTGTTTTTT.

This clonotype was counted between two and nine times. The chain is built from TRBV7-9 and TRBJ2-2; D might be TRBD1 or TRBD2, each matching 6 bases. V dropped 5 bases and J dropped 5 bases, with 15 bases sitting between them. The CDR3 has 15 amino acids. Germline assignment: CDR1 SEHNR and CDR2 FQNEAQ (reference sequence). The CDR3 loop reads CASSRGTSDTGELFF. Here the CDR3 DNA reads TGTGCCAGCAGCCGGGGGACAAGTGATACCGGGGAGCTGTTTTTT.

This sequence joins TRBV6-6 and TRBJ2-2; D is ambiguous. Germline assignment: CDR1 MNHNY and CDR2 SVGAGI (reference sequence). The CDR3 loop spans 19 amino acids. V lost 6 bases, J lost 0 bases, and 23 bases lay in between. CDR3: CASRVHVGLLTANTGELFF. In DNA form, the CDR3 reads TGTGCCAGCAGGGTACATGTAGGGCTTTTAACAGCGAACACCGGGGAGCTGTTTTTT.

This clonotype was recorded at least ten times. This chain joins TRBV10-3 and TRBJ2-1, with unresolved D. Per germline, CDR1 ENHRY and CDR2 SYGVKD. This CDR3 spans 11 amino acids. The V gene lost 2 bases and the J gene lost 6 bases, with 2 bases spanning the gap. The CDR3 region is CAISEVNEQFF. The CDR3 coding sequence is TGTGCCATCAGTGAGGTCAATGAGCAGTTCTTC.

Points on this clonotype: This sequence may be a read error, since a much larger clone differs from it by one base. This CDR3 is CASSAWFITDTQCF. The CDR3 bases are TGTGCCAGCAGTGCCTGGTTTATCACAGATACGCAGTGTTTT. V gene TRBV2 combines with J gene TRBJ2-3; D gene unclear. This CDR3 comprises 14 residues. Per germline, CDR1 SNHLY and CDR2 FYNNEI.

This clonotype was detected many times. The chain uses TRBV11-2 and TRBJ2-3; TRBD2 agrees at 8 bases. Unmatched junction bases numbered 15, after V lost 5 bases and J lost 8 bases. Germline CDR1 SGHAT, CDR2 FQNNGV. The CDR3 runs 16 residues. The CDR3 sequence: CASSAPKGAGVGTQYF. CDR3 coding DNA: TGTGCCAGCAGCGCCCCGAAGGGAGCGGGGGTGGGTACGCAGTATTTT.

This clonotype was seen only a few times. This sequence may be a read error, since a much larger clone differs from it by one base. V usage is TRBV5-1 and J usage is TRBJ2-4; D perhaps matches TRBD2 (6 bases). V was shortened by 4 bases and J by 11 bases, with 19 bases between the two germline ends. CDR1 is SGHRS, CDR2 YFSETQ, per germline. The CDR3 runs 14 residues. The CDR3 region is CASSPRLGGEVQYF. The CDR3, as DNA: TGCGCCAGCAGCCCCCGGCTGGGCGGGGAGGTTCAGTACTTC.

This chain's CDR3 is CASSPPRRGLGNEQFF. CDR3 DNA: TGTGCCAGCAGCCCCCCCCGCAGGGGGCTGGGGAATGAGCAGTTCTTC. V is TRBV11-2 and J is TRBJ2-1; the match to TRBD1 covers 8 bases. The CDR3 runs 16 residues. Germline trimming cut 5 bases from V and 7 bases from J; bases unmatched to any gene: 13. The germline gives CDR1 SGHAT, CDR2 FQNNGV.

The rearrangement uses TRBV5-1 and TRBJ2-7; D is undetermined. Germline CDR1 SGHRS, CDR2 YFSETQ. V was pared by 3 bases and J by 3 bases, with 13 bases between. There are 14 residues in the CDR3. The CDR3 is CASSWQVGIYEQYF. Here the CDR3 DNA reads TGCGCCAGCAGCTGGCAGGTGGGGATCTACGAGCAGTACTTC.

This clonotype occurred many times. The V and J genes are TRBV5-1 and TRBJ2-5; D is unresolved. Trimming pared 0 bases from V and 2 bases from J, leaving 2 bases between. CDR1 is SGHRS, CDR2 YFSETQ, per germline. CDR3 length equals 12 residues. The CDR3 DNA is TGCGCCAGCAGCTTGGGTCAAGAGACCCAGTACTTC. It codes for CASSLGQETQYF.

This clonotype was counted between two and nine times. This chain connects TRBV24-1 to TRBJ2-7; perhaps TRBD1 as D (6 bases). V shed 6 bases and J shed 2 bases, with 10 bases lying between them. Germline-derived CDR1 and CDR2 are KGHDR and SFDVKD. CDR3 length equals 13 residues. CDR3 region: CATSRGQTYEQYF. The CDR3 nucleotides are TGTGCCACCAGTCGAGGACAGACCTACGAGCAGTACTTC.

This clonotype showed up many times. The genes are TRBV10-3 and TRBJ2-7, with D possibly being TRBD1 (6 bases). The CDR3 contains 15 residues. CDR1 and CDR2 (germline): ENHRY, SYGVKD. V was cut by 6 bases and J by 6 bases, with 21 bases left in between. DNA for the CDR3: TGTGCCATCAGACCTGACAGAACAGGGTCACGCGAGCAGTACTTC. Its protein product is CAIRPDRTGSREQYF.

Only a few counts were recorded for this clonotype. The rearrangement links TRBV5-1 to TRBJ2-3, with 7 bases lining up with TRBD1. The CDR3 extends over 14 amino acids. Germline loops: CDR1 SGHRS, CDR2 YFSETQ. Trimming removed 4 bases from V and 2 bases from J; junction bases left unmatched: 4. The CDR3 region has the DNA TGCGCCAGCAGCCCTGGACAGGACACAGATACGCAGTATTTT. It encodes CASSPGQDTDTQYF.